This T cell receptor beta chain came from a study of blood T cells in healthy people across ages. A second PCR, run for about 6 to 12 cycles, used a sample-barcoded 5' primer plus a J-beta primer mix. One entry per CDR3 protein results from TCRdb running MiXCR on the 5' RACE reads. The top ten clones hold around 2.1% of a sample with about 2 million distinct CDR3 sequences, about 49% of them seen once. V was clipped by 2 bases and J by 11 bases, with 20 bases between them. This CDR3 has 15 residues. From germline, CDR1 is MNHEY and CDR2 SVGAGI. This sequence originates from a woman aged 40 to 49 in good health. The V and J genes are TRBV6-5 and TRBJ2-3; a weak D match, TRBD1 (6 bases). The material sequenced was blood. CDR3 bases: TGTGCCAGCAGTTACGGCTCTCTGGGCCAAGGGGGGCAGTATTTT. This translates into CASSYGSLGQGGQYF.